Presented here are 26 T cell receptor beta chains from one specimen sequenced in a study of human T cells and chemical hapten exposure. A single record per CDR3 protein comes from TCRdb applying MiXCR to the RACE reads. Among under 200,000 distinct CDR3 sequences listed, more than 14% were seen once. Described time point: patch test 1, 2 weeks after DPC sensitization. The treatment here: therapeutic diphenylcyclopropenone sensitization with weekly scalp DPC. The material sequenced was whole blood, taken in connection with sensitization to the hapten diphenylcyclopropenone (DPC). These receptors all stem from a woman aged 25 to 39 with alopecia areata. Some clones in this sample may be carry-over from other donors' samples.

This clonotype was counted only a few times. The chain links TRBV24-1 to TRBJ1-5; 9 bases agree with TRBD1. V trimming: 9 bases; J trimming: 4 bases; junction bases outside the gene matches: 3. Germline CDR1 reads KGHDR; CDR2 reads SFDVKD. The CDR3 is 13 amino acids. CDR3: CATWTGVNQPQHF. CDR3 in DNA: TGTGCCACCTGGACAGGGGTAAATCAGCCCCAGCATTTT.

At least ten counts were recorded for this clonotype. CDR3: CASDRPGYGEQFF. CDR3 DNA sequence: TGTGCCAGTGACAGACCCGGCTACGGTGAGCAGTTCTTC. This chain connects TRBV5-5 to TRBJ2-1, with TRBD1 as a possible D gene (5 bases). This CDR3 is built from 13 residues. Germline values: CDR1 SGHKS, CDR2 YYEKEE (reference sequence). Deletions cut 8 bases from V and 9 bases from J, with 18 bases between.

J is TRBJ1-1 and V is TRBV5-1; 7 nucleotides agree with TRBD1. The CDR3 is made up of 14 amino acids. The J segment lost 0 bases and the V segment lost 2 bases, leaving 1 base of the junction unmatched. Germline CDR1 is SGHRS and CDR2 is YFSETQ. In DNA, the CDR3 is TGCGCCAGCAGCTTTGACAGGGTGAACACTGAAGCTTTCTTT. As protein: CASSFDRVNTEAFF.

The chain has TRBV29-1 and TRBJ2-5; D may be TRBD2 (6 bases). The V end was cut by 4 bases, the J end by 5 bases, with 14 bases between. Germline-derived CDR1 and CDR2 are SQVTM and ANQGSEA. CDR3 length equals 13 residues. The CDR3: CSVGRETRETQYF. The CDR3 DNA reads TGCAGCGTTGGACGGGAGACAAGGGAGACCCAGTACTTC.

The CDR3 sequence is CASSPAGSSGNQPQHF. The CDR3 DNA follows: TGTGCCAGCAGCCCCGCGGGCAGTAGTGGCAATCAGCCCCAGCATTTT. The chain is built from TRBV7-2 and TRBJ1-5; D uncertain. The CDR3 runs to 16 residues. Trimming removed 5 bases at V and 2 bases at J, with 16 bases between. The germline V gene encodes CDR1 SGHTA and CDR2 FQGNSA.

This clonotype has ten or more counts. This chain links TRBV6-6 with TRBJ2-3; TRBD2 agrees at 9 bases. Germline V gene lookup returns CDR1 MNHNY and CDR2 SVGAGI (reference sequence). The trim removed 8 bases at V and 4 bases at J, leaving 10 bases unmatched. The CDR3 covers 15 residues. The CDR3 DNA is TGTGCCAGCGGATTATCTAGCGGGACAGCAGATACGCAGTATTTT. This codes for CASGLSSGTADTQYF.

This clonotype was recorded a few times. This chain links TRBV7-9 with TRBJ1-5; D unresolved. Trimming pared 5 bases from V and 2 bases from J, leaving 13 bases between. Germline V lookup: CDR1 SEHNR, CDR2 FQNEAQ (reference sequence). The CDR3 is made up of 15 amino acids. CDR3 nucleotide sequence: TGTGCCAGCAGCCCAGGTTCGTTGGGCAATCAGCCCCAGCATTTT. The encoded protein is CASSPGSLGNQPQHF.

The chain employs TRBV5-1 and TRBJ2-4; D ambiguous. The CDR3 covers 14 residues. Trimming removed 0 bases at V and 12 bases at J, with 16 bases between. Germline V lookup: CDR1 SGHRS, CDR2 YFSETQ. In DNA, the CDR3 is TGCGCCAGCAGCTTGGAACAGTCCCAAAAGGCTCAGTACTTC. Translation: CASSLEQSQKAQYF. Full variable domain (missing parts from reference TRBV5-1 and TRBJ2-4): KAGVTQTPRYLIKTRGQQVTLSCSPISGHRSVSWYQQTPGQGLQFLFEYFSETQRNKGNFPGRFSGRQFSNSRSEMNVSTLELGDSALYLCASSLEQSQKAQYFGAGTRLSVL.

In this sample, this clonotype turned up a few times. This rearrangement joins TRBV19 to TRBJ1-4, with TRBD1 matching 7 bases. Germline CDR1 is LNHDA and CDR2 is SQIVND (reference sequence). V shed 5 bases and J 8 bases; nucleotides not matched to a gene: 5. This CDR3 contains 13 residues. CDR3 sequence reads: CASSGRGIEKLFF. The CDR3 DNA follows: TGTGCCAGTAGTGGCAGGGGGATCGAAAAACTGTTTTTT.

Ten or more counts support this clonotype. This chain links TRBV7-6 with TRBJ2-3, with D hard to call. The germline CDR1 and CDR2 sequences are SGHVS and FNYEAQ. The CDR3 length is 14 residues. V was clipped by 1 base and J by 4 bases, with 9 bases between them. The CDR3: CASSLVPIADTQYF. CDR3 nucleotide sequence: TGTGCCAGCAGCTTAGTCCCAATTGCAGATACGCAGTATTTT.

This clonotype was found a few times. The rearrangement uses TRBV6-2 or TRBV6-3 and TRBJ1-5; 8 positions match TRBD1. V lost 6 bases, J lost 3 bases, and 10 bases stayed unmatched. The length of the CDR3 is 16 residues. Germline lookup yields CDR1 MNHEY and CDR2 SVGEGT. This chain's CDR3 is CASSGDRGAFNQPQHF. Written as DNA, the CDR3 is TGTGCCAGCAGCGGAGACAGGGGCGCGTTCAATCAGCCCCAGCATTTT.

This chain connects TRBV2 to TRBJ2-7; TRBD2 might be the D (5 bases). Trimming removed 7 bases at V and 4 bases at J, with 11 bases between. From germline, CDR1 is SNHLY and CDR2 FYNNEI. The CDR3 spans 12 residues. The CDR3: CASTKEGYEQYF. The CDR3 bases are TGTGCCAGCACCAAAGAGGGATACGAGCAGTACTTC.

This clonotype was counted only a few times. The chain recombines TRBV28 with TRBJ2-2; D unclear. Germline CDR1 MDHEN, CDR2 SYDVKM. V gave up 6 bases and J gave up 7 bases, with 9 bases separating them. This CDR3 contains 12 residues. CDR3 protein: CASSRLVGELFF. The CDR3 DNA is TGTGCCAGCAGCCGGCTGGTCGGGGAGCTGTTTTTT. The full variable domain, completed using reference TRBV28 and TRBJ2-2, is DVKVTQSSRYLVKRTGEKVFLECVQDMDHENMFWYRQDPGLGLRLIYFSYDVKMKEKGDIPEGYSVSREKKERFSLILESASTNQTSMYLCASSRLVGELFFGEGSRLTVL.

The chain combines TRBV4-3 with TRBJ2-1; D gene ambiguous. V lost 0 bases to trimming and J lost 4 bases, with 7 bases between them. The CDR3 is 14 residues long. CDR1 and CDR2 (germline): LGHNA, YSLEER. The CDR3 protein is CASSQDYTYNEQFF. The DNA for the CDR3 is TGCGCCAGCAGCCAAGATTACACATACAATGAGCAGTTCTTC.

This clonotype was detected a few times. The V call is TRBV6-1, the J call TRBJ2-3; maybe TRBD1 (5 bases). Germline CDR1 is MNHNS and CDR2 is SASEGT. The ends were cut back, 5 bases at V and 3 bases at J, with 12 bases in the middle. The CDR3 totals 14 residues. DNA for the CDR3: TGTGCCAGCAGTCTCAGGGAAGGGACAGATACGCAGTATTTT. Residues: CASSLREGTDTQYF.

The J gene is TRBJ1-5, the V gene TRBV20-1, with D possibly matching TRBD1 (5 bases). Germline V gene sequence: CDR1 DFQATT, CDR2 SNEGSKA (reference sequence). The CDR3 is 13 residues long. The germline V and J ends were trimmed by 6 bases and 7 bases, with 16 bases remaining between them. CDR3 sequence (DNA): TGCAGTGCCAGCAGCAGGGTGGAACAGCCCCAGCATTTT. It is translated as CSASSRVEQPQHF.

This clonotype was picked up many times. The V call is TRBV27, the J call TRBJ2-5; D unresolved. The CDR3 spans 15 residues. Germline CDR1 is MNHEY and CDR2 is SMNVEV (reference sequence). Trimming shortened V by 4 bases and J by 5 bases, and 17 bases separated the two germline ends. The CDR3 loop reads CASSYDTGTRETQYF. The DNA for the CDR3 is TGTGCCAGCAGTTACGACACCGGAACCCGCGAGACCCAGTACTTC.

CDR3: CASSLPGLWEKLFF. The CDR3 bases are TGTGCCAGCAGTTTGCCAGGTCTATGGGAAAAACTGTTTTTT. The chain combines TRBV28 with TRBJ1-4, with D unresolved. The CDR3 runs 14 residues. CDR1 MDHEN and CDR2 SYDVKM come from the germline V gene. V was trimmed by 3 bases and J by 8 bases, leaving 13 bases between them.

This chain links TRBV12-3 or TRBV12-4 with TRBJ2-3, with 7 bases identical to TRBD2. The CDR3 runs 15 residues. Germline trimming cut 5 bases from V and 6 bases from J; bases unmatched to any gene: 11. For the CDR3, the DNA is TGTGCCAGCAGTAGAGCGGGACTTCCAAGGGATACGCAGTATTTT. It translates to CASSRAGLPRDTQYF.

This chain connects TRBV2 to TRBJ1-1; D is ambiguous. The CDR3 length is 11 residues. Germline assignment: CDR1 SNHLY and CDR2 FYNNEI. V was clipped by 4 bases and J by 9 bases, with 9 bases between them. CDR3 DNA: TGTGCCAGCAGTGCGGACGGAAAAGCTTTCTTT. This gives the protein CASSADGKAFF. The variable domain in full, with the rest retrieved from reference TRBV2 and TRBJ1-1, is EPEVTQTPSHQVTQMGQEVILRCVPISNHLYFYWYRQILGQKVEFLVSFYNNEISEKSEIFDDQFSVERPDGSNFTLKIRSTKLEDSAMYFCASSADGKAFFGQGTRLTVV.

This clonotype was seen repeatedly, ten times or more. The chain is built from TRBV9 and TRBJ2-3, with 8 bases that match TRBD2. There are 15 residues in the CDR3. Germline CDR1 is SGDLS and CDR2 is YYNGEE. The J segment lost 6 bases and the V segment lost 0 bases, leaving 6 bases of the junction unmatched. CDR3: CASSVGAGASDTQYF. The CDR3 DNA reads TGTGCCAGCAGCGTAGGAGCGGGGGCTTCGGATACGCAGTATTTT.

The gene calls are TRBV5-6 and TRBJ2-1; 13 bases align to TRBD2. CDR1 and CDR2 (germline): SGHDT, YYEEEE. J was trimmed by 6 bases and V by 1 base; bases with no gene match: 7. The CDR3 totals 17 residues. CDR3 region: CASSLKTSGGYSNEQFF. The CDR3 bases are TGTGCCAGCAGCTTGAAGACTAGCGGGGGGTATTCCAATGAGCAGTTCTTC.

The chain is built from TRBV29-1 and TRBJ1-3, with TRBD1 matching 7 bases. Germline V lookup: CDR1 SQVTM, CDR2 ANQGSEA. There are 13 residues in the CDR3. Trimming cost V 7 bases and J 4 bases; bases outside gene matches: 7. The chain's CDR3 is CSAVTGLGNTIYF. The CDR3 DNA sequence: TGCAGCGCCGTGACAGGGTTAGGAAACACCATATATTTT.

The sample holds a few counts of this clonotype. The chain employs TRBV6-2 or TRBV6-3 and TRBJ1-1, with 7 bases matching TRBD1. Germline assignment: CDR1 MNHEY and CDR2 SVGEGT. The CDR3 extends over 12 amino acids. V shed 10 bases, J shed 4 bases, and the junction held 6 bases outside the gene matches. The CDR3, as DNA: TGTGCCACCCTACAGGGGCCCACTGAAGCTTTCTTT. As protein: CATLQGPTEAFF.

In its sample, this clonotype was seen a few times. The chain combines TRBV5-1 with TRBJ1-1; 7 nucleotides match TRBD1. From germline, CDR1 is SGHRS and CDR2 YFSETQ. The CDR3 has 13 residues. V was pared by 3 bases and J by 4 bases, with 3 bases of the junction left unmatched. This chain's CDR3 is CASSYEGATEAFF. CDR3 in DNA: TGCGCCAGCAGCTATGAGGGGGCCACTGAAGCTTTCTTT. Based on the CDR3 plus reference TRBV5-1 and TRBJ1-1, the full variable domain is KAGVTQTPRYLIKTRGQQVTLSCSPISGHRSVSWYQQTPGQGLQFLFEYFSETQRNKGNFPGRFSGRQFSNSRSEMNVSTLELGDSALYLCASSYEGATEAFFGQGTRLTVV.

There are a few counts of this clonotype. The V gene is TRBV4-3, the J gene TRBJ2-3; 12 bases are a match to TRBD2. Germline assignment: CDR1 LGHNA and CDR2 YSLEER. Trimming cost V 2 bases and J 6 bases; bases outside gene matches: 6. This CDR3 has 16 residues. In DNA form, the CDR3 reads TGCGCCAGCAGCCAACGCACTAGCGGGAGGACTGATACGCAGTATTTT. Protein sequence: CASSQRTSGRTDTQYF.